This T cell receptor (beta chain) was identified in a study of graft-versus-host responses after intestinal transplantation. Study in general: Recipients received multivisceral, liver-intestinal, or isolated intestinal transplants.

Sequencing used immunoSEQ multiplex PCR; TCRdb keeps in-frame clones, though not all of them. The table has approximately 16,000 clones, 82% seen once; the top ten hold 5% to 6%. Tissue from the graft was processed to free its intraepithelial and lamina propria lymphocytes. Notes on this clone: Its target is not known.

Regarding the study as a whole: Circulating GvH clones peaking coincided with falling HvG clones soon after transplant. Recipient marrow held GvH clones, some first seen in ileum or blood.

The receptor's source is a human patient who received an intestinal transplant, so some T cells may come from the graft donor. The material sequenced was ileum tissue, taken 17 days after transplant.

As DNA, the CDR3 is TGCGCCAGCAGCCAAGTTCAGGGGGCAGGACAGCCCCAGCATTTT. Encoded protein: CASSQVQGAGQPQHF. The genes are TRBV4-1 and TRBJ1-5, with TRBD1 matching 8 bases. The length of the CDR3 is 15 residues. J gave up 7 bases and V 1 base, and 6 bases lay outside the gene matches. CDR1 MGHRA and CDR2 YSYEKL come from the germline V gene.